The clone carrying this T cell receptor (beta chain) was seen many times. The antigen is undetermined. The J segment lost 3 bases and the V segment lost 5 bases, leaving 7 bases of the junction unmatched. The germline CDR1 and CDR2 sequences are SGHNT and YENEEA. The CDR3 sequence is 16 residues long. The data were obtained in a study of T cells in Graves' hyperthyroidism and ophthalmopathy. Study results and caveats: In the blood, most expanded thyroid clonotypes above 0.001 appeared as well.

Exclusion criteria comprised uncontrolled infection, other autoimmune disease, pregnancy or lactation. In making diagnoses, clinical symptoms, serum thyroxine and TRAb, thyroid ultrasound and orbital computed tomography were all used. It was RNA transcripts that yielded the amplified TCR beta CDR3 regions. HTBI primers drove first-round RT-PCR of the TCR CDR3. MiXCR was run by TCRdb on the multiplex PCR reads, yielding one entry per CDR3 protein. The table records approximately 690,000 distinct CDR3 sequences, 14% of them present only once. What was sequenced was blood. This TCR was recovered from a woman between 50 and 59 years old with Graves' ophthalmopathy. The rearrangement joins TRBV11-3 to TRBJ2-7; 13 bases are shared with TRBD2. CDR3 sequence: CASSRGTSGDHYEQYF. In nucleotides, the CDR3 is TGTGCCAGCAGCCGCGGGACTAGCGGGGATCACTACGAGCAGTACTTC.